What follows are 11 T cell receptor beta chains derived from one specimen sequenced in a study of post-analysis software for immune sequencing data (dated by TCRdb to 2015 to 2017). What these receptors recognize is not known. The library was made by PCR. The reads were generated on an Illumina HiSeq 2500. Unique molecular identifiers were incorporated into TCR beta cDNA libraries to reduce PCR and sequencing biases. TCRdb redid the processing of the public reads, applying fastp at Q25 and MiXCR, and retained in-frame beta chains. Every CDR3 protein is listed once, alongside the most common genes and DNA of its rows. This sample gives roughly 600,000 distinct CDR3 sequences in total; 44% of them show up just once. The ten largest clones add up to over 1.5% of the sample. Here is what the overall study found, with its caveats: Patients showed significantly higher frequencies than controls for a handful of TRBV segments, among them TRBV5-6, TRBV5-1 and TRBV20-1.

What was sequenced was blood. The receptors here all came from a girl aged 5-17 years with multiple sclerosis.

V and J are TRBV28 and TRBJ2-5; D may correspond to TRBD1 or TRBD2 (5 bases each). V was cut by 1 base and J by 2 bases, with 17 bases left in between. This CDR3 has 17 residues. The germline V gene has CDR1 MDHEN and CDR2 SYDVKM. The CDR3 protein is CASSLYLRGSTQETQYF. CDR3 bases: TGTGCCAGCAGTTTATACTTGAGGGGCTCAACTCAAGAGACCCAGTACTTC.

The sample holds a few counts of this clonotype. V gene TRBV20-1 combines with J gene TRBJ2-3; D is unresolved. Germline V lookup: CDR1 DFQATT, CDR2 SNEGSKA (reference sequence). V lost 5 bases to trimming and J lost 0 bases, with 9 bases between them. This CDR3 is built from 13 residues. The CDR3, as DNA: TGCAGTGCTGGGTATAGGAGCACAGATACGCAGTATTTT. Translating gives CSAGYRSTDTQYF.

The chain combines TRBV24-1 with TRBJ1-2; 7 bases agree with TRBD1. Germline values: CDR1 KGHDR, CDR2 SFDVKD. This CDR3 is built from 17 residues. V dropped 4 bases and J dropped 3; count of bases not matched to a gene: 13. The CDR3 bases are TGTGCCACCAGTGACACAGCTACAGGGGATTCTTACTATGGCTACACCTTC. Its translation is CATSDTATGDSYYGYTF.

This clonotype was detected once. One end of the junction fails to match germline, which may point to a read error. CDR3 sequence reads: CAIRESRQYNEQFF. The CDR3 nucleotides read TGTGCCATCAGGGAGTCGCGTCAGTACAATGAGCAGTTCTTC. V usage is TRBV10-3 and J usage is TRBJ2-1, with D unclear. The length of the CDR3 is 14 residues. CDR1 ENHRY and CDR2 SYGVKD come from the germline V gene.

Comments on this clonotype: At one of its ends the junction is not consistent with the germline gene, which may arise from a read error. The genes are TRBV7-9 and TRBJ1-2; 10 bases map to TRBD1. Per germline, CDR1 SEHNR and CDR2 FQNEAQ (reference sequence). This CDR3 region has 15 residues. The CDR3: CASSLHQTGGLGYTF. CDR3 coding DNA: TGTGCCAGTAGCTTACACCAGACAGGGGGCCTTGGCTACACCTTC.

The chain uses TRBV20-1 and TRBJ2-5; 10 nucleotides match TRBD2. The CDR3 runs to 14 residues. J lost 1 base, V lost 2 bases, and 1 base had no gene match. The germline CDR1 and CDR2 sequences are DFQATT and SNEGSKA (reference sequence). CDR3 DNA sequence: TGCAGTGCTAGAAGCGGGGGGGCCCAAGAGACCCAGTACTTC. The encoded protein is CSARSGGAQETQYF.

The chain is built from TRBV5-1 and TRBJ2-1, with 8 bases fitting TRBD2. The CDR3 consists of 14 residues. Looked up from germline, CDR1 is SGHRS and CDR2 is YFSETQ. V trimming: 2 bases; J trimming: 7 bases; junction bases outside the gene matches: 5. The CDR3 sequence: CASSFGSGGNEQFF. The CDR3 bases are TGCGCCAGCAGCTTCGGGAGCGGGGGTAATGAGCAGTTCTTC.

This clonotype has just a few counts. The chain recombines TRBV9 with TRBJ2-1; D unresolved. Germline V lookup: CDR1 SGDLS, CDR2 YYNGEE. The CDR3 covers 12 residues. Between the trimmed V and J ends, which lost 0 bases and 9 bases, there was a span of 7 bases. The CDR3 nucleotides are TGTGCCAGCAGCGTAGATCTAGGTGAGCAGTTCTTC. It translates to CASSVDLGEQFF.

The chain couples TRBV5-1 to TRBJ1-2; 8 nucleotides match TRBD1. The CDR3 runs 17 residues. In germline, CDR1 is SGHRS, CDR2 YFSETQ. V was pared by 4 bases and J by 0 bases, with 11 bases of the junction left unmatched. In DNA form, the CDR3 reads TGCGCCAGCAGCGTCAGTACCGGGACAGGTTCTAACTATGGCTACACCTTC. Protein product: CASSVSTGTGSNYGYTF.

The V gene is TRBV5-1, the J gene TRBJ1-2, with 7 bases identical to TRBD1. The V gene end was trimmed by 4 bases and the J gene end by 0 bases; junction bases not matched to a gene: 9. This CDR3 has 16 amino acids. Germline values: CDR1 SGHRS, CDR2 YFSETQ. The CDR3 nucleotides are TGCGCCAGCAGCGGCCGAGACAGGGAGACTAACTATGGCTACACCTTC. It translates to CASSGRDRETNYGYTF.

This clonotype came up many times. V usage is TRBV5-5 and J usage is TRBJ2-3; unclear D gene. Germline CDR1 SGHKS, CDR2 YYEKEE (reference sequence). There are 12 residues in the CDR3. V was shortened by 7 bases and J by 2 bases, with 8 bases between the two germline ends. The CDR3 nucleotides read TGTGCCAGCGATTCACTCACAGATACGCAGTATTTT. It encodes CASDSLTDTQYF.